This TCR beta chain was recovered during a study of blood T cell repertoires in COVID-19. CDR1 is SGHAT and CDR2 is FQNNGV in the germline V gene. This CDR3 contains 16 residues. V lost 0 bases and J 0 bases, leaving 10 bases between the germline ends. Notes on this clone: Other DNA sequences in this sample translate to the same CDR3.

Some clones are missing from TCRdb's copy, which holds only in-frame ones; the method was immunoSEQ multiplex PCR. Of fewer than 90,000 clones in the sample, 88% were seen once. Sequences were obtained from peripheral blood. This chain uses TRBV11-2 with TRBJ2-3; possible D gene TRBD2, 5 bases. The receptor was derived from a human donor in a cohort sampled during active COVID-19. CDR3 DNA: TGTGCCAGCAGCTTAGAATCGGGGATCAGCACAGATACGCAGTATTTT. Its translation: CASSLESGISTDTQYF.